This is a list of T cell receptor beta chains from one sample in a study of identical twins. One entry per CDR3 protein, called by TCRdb with MiXCR from the 5' RACE reads. The repertoire has 310,000 or so distinct CDR3 sequences, more than 6.5% of them found once; the top ten carry around 2.1%. This same sample was also taken into another study, of yellow fever vaccine responses in identical twins.

Specimen: memory (CD45RO+) T cells sorted from blood. Receptor source: a woman aged 18-35 years in good health. Both conserved end residues are part of each CDR3. D genes are given only for firm matches. Clone size is not always given. Where it is, it says once, few, many or a class for expanded clones.

length,D,V,J,size,DNA,CDR3
14,-,TRBV6-1,TRBJ2-6,-,TGTGCCAGCAGGCTCAATCCTGGGGCCAACGTCCTGACTTTC,CASRLNPGANVLTF
14,TRBD1,TRBV29-1,TRBJ2-1,many,TGCAGCGGACGAGACAGGGGGGGCTACAATGAGCAGTTCTTC,CSGRDRGGYNEQFF
17,-,TRBV5-1,TRBJ2-1,many,TGCGCCAGCAGCTTGTCGACTTTCTCCGGGTTGTCAAATGAGCAGTTCTTC,CASSLSTFSGLSNEQFF
12,-,TRBV10-2,TRBJ1-4,few,TGCGCCAGCGGTCGTCTGGGTGAAAAACTGTTTTTT,CASGRLGEKLFF
16,TRBD1,TRBV14,TRBJ1-5,few,TGTGCCAGCAGCCAAAGGGACAGGGGGAGCAATCAGCCCCAGCATTTT,CASSQRDRGSNQPQHF
15,-,TRBV10-2,TRBJ2-3,many,TGCGCCAGCAGTGAGCTGGGTGCCCGGGTAGATACGCAGTATTTT,CASSELGARVDTQYF
13,-,TRBV29-1,TRBJ1-2,-,TGCAGCGTTGAACTCGGGATAATCCCTGGCTACACCTTC,CSVELGIIPGYTF
14,-,TRBV3-1,TRBJ2-7,many,TGTGCCAGCAGCCAAGGACTCCCTGACTACGAGCAGTACTTC,CASSQGLPDYEQYF
14,TRBD1,TRBV7-9,TRBJ1-4,many,TGTGCCAGCAGCTTAGTAGACAGGGGCGAAAAACTGTTTTTT,CASSLVDRGEKLFF
14,TRBD2,TRBV20-1,TRBJ2-1,few,TGCAGTGCGATTACTAGCGGGGGGTACAATGAGCAGTTCTTC,CSAITSGGYNEQFF
16,TRBD1,TRBV15,TRBJ1-1,few,TGTGCCACCAGCGGTCGCCGACAGGGCTTGAACACTGAAGCTTTCTTT,CATSGRRQGLNTEAFF
17,-,TRBV7-9,TRBJ2-1,-,TGTGCCAGCAGCTCACCTTGGGACTTTATGATCCTCAATGAGCAGTTCTTC,CASSSPWDFMILNEQFF
17,TRBD1,TRBV6-1,TRBJ2-4,-,TGTGCCAGCAGTCCTCGGGACAGTGCTCTTTCCAAAAACATTCAGTACTTC,CASSPRDSALSKNIQYF
15,TRBD2,TRBV7-6,TRBJ2-7,once,TGTGCCAGCAGCTTGGGCAGCGGGAGAGGATACGAGCAGTACTTC,CASSLGSGRGYEQYF
15,-,TRBV6-2/TRBV6-3,TRBJ2-5,few,TGTGCCAGCAGTTACCTCGGTTTGGGTGGGGAGGCCCAGTACTTC,CASSYLGLGGEAQYF
12,TRBD2,TRBV11-2,TRBJ2-1,few,TGTGCCAGCAGCTTAGCCGGGGGGTTTCGTGTCTTC,CASSLAGGFRVF
13,-,TRBV29-1,TRBJ2-1,many,TGCAGCTCCCAAGCGACCCCACCCGATGAGCAGTTCTTC,CSSQATPPDEQFF
15,-,TRBV3-1,TRBJ2-1,many,TGTGCCAGCAGCCCTGATTTGGGGCCTTACAATGAGCAGTTCTTC,CASSPDLGPYNEQFF
16,-,TRBV24-1,TRBJ2-1,-,TGTGCCACCGCATCCCCGGGACCTAGCCACCACAATGAGCAGTTCTTC,CATASPGPSHHNEQFF
14,-,TRBV29-1,TRBJ2-7,many,TGCAGCGTTGAAATGGACACCGGCGGCCGAGAGCAGTACTTC,CSVEMDTGGREQYF
15,-,TRBV7-9,TRBJ1-4,few,TGTGCCAGCAGCCCGCTCTACAGTGGTGATGAAAAACTGTTTTTT,CASSPLYSGDEKLFF
18,TRBD2,TRBV7-8,TRBJ2-3,many,TGTGCCAGCATCCCCAGGGGCGGGGGGGGCCAAAGCACAGATACGCAGTATTTT,CASIPRGGGGQSTDTQYF
11,-,TRBV6-6,TRBJ1-1,few,TGTGCCAGCAACGGAGGAACTGAAGCTTTCTTT,CASNGGTEAFF
13,-,TRBV10-1,TRBJ1-1,few,TGCGCCAGCCCCGGACAAGGAGGCACTGAAGCTTTCTTT,CASPGQGGTEAFF
15,TRBD1,TRBV28,TRBJ2-5,-,TGTGCCAGCAGCTACAGGGGCTCATATGAGGAGACCCAGTACTTC,CASSYRGSYEETQYF
16,-,TRBV13,TRBJ1-6,few,TGTGCCAGCAGCTCCACCTCCCGGACAGCTAATTCACCCCTCCACTTT,CASSSTSRTANSPLHF
13,-,TRBV10-3,TRBJ1-1,-,TGTGCCATCACGAAGGGGGAGAACACTGAAGCTTTCTTT,CAITKGENTEAFF
14,-,TRBV20-1,TRBJ2-3,many,TGCAGTGCTAGAGTCGACGGATTCACAGATACGCAGTATTTT,CSARVDGFTDTQYF
20,TRBD2,TRBV5-6,TRBJ2-1,-,TGTGCCAGCAGCCTCCCCCCGGGACTAGCGGAGTTGAGCTCCTACAATGAGCAGTTCTTC,CASSLPPGLAELSSYNEQFF
12,-,TRBV12-3/TRBV12-4,TRBJ1-2,many,TGTGCCAGCAGTTTGGTCCCCGGGGGCTACACCTTC,CASSLVPGGYTF
13,-,TRBV12-3/TRBV12-4,TRBJ1-1,many,TGTGCCAGCAGTTTTAGTTTCTCCACTGAAGCTTTCTTT,CASSFSFSTEAFF
16,-,TRBV20-1,TRBJ2-2,-,TGCAGTGCTAGAACTGACAGATGGGGGTACACCGGGGAGCTGTTTTTT,CSARTDRWGYTGELFF
16,-,TRBV24-1,TRBJ1-5,many,TGTGCCACCAGTGATTCCTCCCTGGGGGGGTACCAGCCCCAGCATTTT,CATSDSSLGGYQPQHF
14,TRBD2,TRBV20-1,TRBJ2-7,few,TGCAGTGCCCAGACGCAGCGGGGGTCCTACGAGCAGTACTTC,CSAQTQRGSYEQYF
16,-,TRBV15,TRBJ2-3,few,TGTGCCACCAGCAGACCGTGTCTAAGGTGTCCAGATACGCAGTATTTT,CATSRPCLRCPDTQYF
11,-,TRBV5-5,TRBJ2-1,-,TGTGCCAGCAGCGAACACACCCAGCAGTTCTTC,CASSEHTQQFF
12,TRBD1,TRBV19,TRBJ2-2,-,TGTGCCAGTACCCGACAGGGCTGGGAGCTGTTTTTT,CASTRQGWELFF
15,-,TRBV3-1,TRBJ2-1,many,TGTGCCAGCAGCCAAGGAGCGGCACTGTACAATGAGCAGTTCTTC,CASSQGAALYNEQFF
15,TRBD1,TRBV12-3/TRBV12-4,TRBJ1-6,many,TGTGCCAGCAGATCCCTGGGGACAGACCGCTCACCCCTCCACTTT,CASRSLGTDRSPLHF
15,TRBD2,TRBV7-2,TRBJ2-5,many,TGTGCCAGCAACAAGCGGGGGACCCTGGAGGAGACCCAGTACTTC,CASNKRGTLEETQYF
18,-,TRBV4-1,TRBJ2-3,-,TGCGCCAGCAGCCTCCCGCCCAACGGGATCGTGGGCACAGATACGCAGTATTTT,CASSLPPNGIVGTDTQYF
15,-,TRBV5-1,TRBJ2-1,few,TGCGCCAGCAGCGGGGGGAACTACCCCTATGATGAGCAGTTCTTC,CASSGGNYPYDEQFF
16,-,TRBV7-8,TRBJ2-5,-,TGTGCCAGCAGCTTTTATTACGGGGGTATCCAAGAGACCCAGTACTTC,CASSFYYGGIQETQYF
17,TRBD2,TRBV20-1,TRBJ2-1,-,TGCTGTGCTAGGCAGACTAGCGGGAGGACGGTTAAGAATGAGCAGTTCTTC,CCARQTSGRTVKNEQFF